This T cell receptor (beta chain) was recorded in a study of blood T cell repertoires in COVID-19. Overall study: Samples of COVID-19 (acute and convalescent) were obtained from the United States, Italy and Spain. The analysed material was cDNA or gDNA that came from T cells, B-cell-depleted T cells, or PBMCs.

In the original analysis: Reference gene primer amplification gave estimated nucleated cell counts. Clones were sequenced by immunoSEQ multiplex PCR, and TCRdb holds only the in-frame ones, with some missing. The V and J calls and clone size are taken from that table; D and trimming were inferred from the DNA. This sample has roughly 92,000 clones; around nine tenths occur once, and the top ten carry 5% to 5.5%. This CDR3 is built from 14 residues. With 5 bases removed from V and 2 bases from J, the gap between germline ends came to 10 bases. Germline V lookup: CDR1 MNHEY, CDR2 SVGAGI. This clone was detected only once.

The rearrangement links TRBV6-5 to TRBJ2-1, with D possibly matching TRBD1 (6 bases). Sequenced material: peripheral blood. The TCR originated in a man over 45 with acute or convalescent COVID-19. CDR3 coding DNA: TGTGCCAGCAGTCCAGGGGTGCCCTACAATGAGCAGTTCTTC. Protein product: CASSPGVPYNEQFF.